These T cell receptor beta chains were read from a single sample in a study of blood T cell repertoires in COVID-19. Profiling relied on immunoSEQ multiplex PCR, and the TCRdb table lists in-frame clones only, not all of them. The sample has roughly 250,000 clones, around 87% seen once. Sample: peripheral blood. These receptors came from a man in his fifties or sixties who had recovered from COVID-19. Both conserved end residues are part of each CDR3. Each record gives: clone size, D gene, J gene, V gene, CDR3 protein, CDR3 DNA. The D gene is left open where the match is weak. The listing skips clone size in some rows; elsewhere it reads once, few, many or a size class.

>once|.|TRBJ1-2|TRBV5-1
CASSLGGSSNYGYTF
TGCGCCAGCAGCTTGGGAGGGAGTTCTAACTATGGCTACACCTTC
>.|.|TRBJ2-5|TRBV11-3
CASSLGLKGVETQYF
TGTGCCAGCAGCTTAGGGCTAAAAGGGGTAGAGACCCAGTACTTC
>.|.|TRBJ1-4|TRBV7-9
CASSPGGGTPEKLFF
TGTGCCAGCAGCCCTGGAGGCGGCACCCCTGAAAAACTGTTTTTT
>.|.|TRBJ1-4|TRBV14
CASSQGLVATNEKLFF
TGTGCCAGCAGCCAAGGCCTGGTCGCGACTAATGAAAAACTGTTTTTT
>.|.|TRBJ1-2|TRBV6-6
CASSSQGPGYGYTF
TGTGCCAGCAGTTCCCAGGGGCCAGGGTATGGCTACACCTTC
>.|TRBD2|TRBJ2-1|TRBV30
CAWRLAGGPNEQFF
TGTGCCTGGAGGCTAGCGGGGGGCCCCAATGAGCAGTTCTTC
>few|.|TRBJ2-2|TRBV3-1/TRBV3-2
CASSPYLGRLNTGELFF
TGTGCCAGCAGCCCCTATTTAGGGAGACTGAACACCGGGGAGCTGTTTTTT
>.|.|TRBJ2-2|TRBV4-2
CASSQGRAVGELFF
TGTGCCAGCAGCCAAGGGAGGGCTGTCGGGGAGCTGTTTTTT
>.|TRBD2|TRBJ2-2|TRBV10-1
CASSETGPGTSGPKYTGELFF
TGCGCCAGCAGTGAGACCGGCCCCGGGACTAGCGGGCCGAAATACACCGGGGAGCTGTTTTTT
>.|.|TRBJ1-5|TRBV6-1
CASSERGTQHF
TGTGCCAGCAGTGAAAGGGGTACCCAGCATTTT
>.|TRBD1|TRBJ1-6|TRBV5-4
CASSLVIGTGDYNSPLHF
TGTGCCAGCAGCTTGGTAATCGGGACAGGGGATTATAATTCACCCCTCCACTTT
>.|.|TRBJ1-1|TRBV24-1
CATSDGANTEAFF
TGTGCCACCAGTGATGGGGCAAACACTGAAGCTTTCTTT
>.|.|TRBJ2-7|TRBV28
CASSSDRYEQYF
TGTGCCAGCAGTTCAGACAGGTACGAGCAGTACTTC
>.|TRBD1|TRBJ1-6|TRBV6-5
CASRPTGGSSPLHF
TGTGCCAGCAGGCCGACAGGGGGCAGTTCACCCCTCCACTTT
>many|.|TRBJ1-2|TRBV10-3
CAISVVEGKEGYGYTF
TGTGCCATCAGTGTCGTAGAGGGCAAGGAGGGCTATGGCTACACCTTC
>.|.|TRBJ1-3|TRBV9
CASSVVGSLQTGNTIYF
TGTGCCAGCAGCGTAGTGGGCAGCCTTCAGACTGGAAACACCATATATTTT
>.|TRBD1|TRBJ1-3|TRBV2
CASSEDRSYSGNTIYF
TGTGCCAGCAGTGAGGACAGGAGCTACTCTGGAAACACCATATATTTT
>.|.|TRBJ2-3|TRBV7-9
CASSFGGRATDTQYF
TGTGCCAGCAGCTTCGGGGGGCGGGCCACAGATACGCAGTATTTT
>.|.|TRBJ1-6|TRBV30
CAWSHGYRGSYNSPLHF
TGTGCCTGGAGTCACGGTTATCGGGGATCCTATAATTCACCCCTCCACTTT
>.|.|TRBJ1-1|TRBV4-1
CASSQEYQRTGNTEAFF
TGCGCCAGCAGCCAAGAGTACCAACGAACAGGGAACACTGAAGCTTTCTTT
>.|.|TRBJ2-7|TRBV11-3
CASSFYRASEQYF
TGTGCCAGCAGCTTTTACAGGGCTTCCGAGCAGTACTTC
>.|TRBD1|TRBJ1-2|TRBV27
CASSYQFGTGGYGYTF
TGTGCCAGCAGTTATCAGTTTGGGACAGGGGGCTATGGCTACACCTTC
>once|.|TRBJ1-3|TRBV2
CASSSEGVPGNTIYF
TGTGCCAGCAGCTCCGAGGGGGTACCTGGAAACACCATATATTTT
>.|.|TRBJ1-6|TRBV5-1
CASSLGFREGGSPLHF
TGCGCCAGCAGCCTGGGATTTAGGGAAGGAGGATCACCCCTCCACTTT
>.|TRBD1|TRBJ2-2|TRBV5-1
CASSRRQGGVTGELFF
TGCGCCAGCAGCCGCCGACAGGGGGGAGTCACCGGGGAGCTGTTTTTT
>.|.|TRBJ1-1|TRBV28
CASSLTQGGDTEAFF
TGTGCCAGCAGTCTCACCCAGGGTGGGGACACTGAAGCTTTCTTT
>few|.|TRBJ1-5|TRBV2
CASLDSESNQPQHF
TGTGCCAGCCTTGACAGCGAGAGCAATCAGCCCCAGCATTTT
>.|TRBD2|TRBJ2-3|TRBV9
CASSVQRGGDTQYF
TGTGCCAGCAGCGTGCAACGGGGGGGAGATACGCAGTATTTT
>.|.|TRBJ2-3|TRBV9
CASSVGASTDTQYF
TGTGCCAGCAGCGTAGGGGCCAGCACAGATACGCAGTATTTT